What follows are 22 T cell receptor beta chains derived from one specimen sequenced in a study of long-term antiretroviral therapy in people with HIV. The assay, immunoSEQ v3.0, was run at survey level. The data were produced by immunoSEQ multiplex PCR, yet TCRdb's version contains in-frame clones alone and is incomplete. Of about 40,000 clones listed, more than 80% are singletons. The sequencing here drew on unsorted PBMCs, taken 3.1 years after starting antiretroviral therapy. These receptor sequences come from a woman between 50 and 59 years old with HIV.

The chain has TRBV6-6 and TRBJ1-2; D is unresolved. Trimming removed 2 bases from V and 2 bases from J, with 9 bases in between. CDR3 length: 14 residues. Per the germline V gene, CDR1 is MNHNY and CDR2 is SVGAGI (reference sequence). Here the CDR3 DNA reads TGTGCCAGCAGTTACGGCGCCGGGAACTATGGCTACACCTTC. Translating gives CASSYGAGNYGYTF.

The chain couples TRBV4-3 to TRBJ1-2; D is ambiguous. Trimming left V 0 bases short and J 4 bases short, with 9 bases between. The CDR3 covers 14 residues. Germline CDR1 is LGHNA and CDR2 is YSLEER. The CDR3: CASSQDLASYGYTF. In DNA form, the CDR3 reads TGCGCCAGCAGCCAAGATCTGGCCTCCTATGGCTACACCTTC.

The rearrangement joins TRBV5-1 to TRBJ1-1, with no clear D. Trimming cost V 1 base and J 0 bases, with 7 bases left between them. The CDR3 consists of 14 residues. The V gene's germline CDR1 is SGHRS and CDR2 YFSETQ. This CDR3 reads CASSLRQMNTEAFF. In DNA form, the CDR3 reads TGCGCCAGCAGCTTGCGGCAAATGAACACTGAAGCTTTCTTT.

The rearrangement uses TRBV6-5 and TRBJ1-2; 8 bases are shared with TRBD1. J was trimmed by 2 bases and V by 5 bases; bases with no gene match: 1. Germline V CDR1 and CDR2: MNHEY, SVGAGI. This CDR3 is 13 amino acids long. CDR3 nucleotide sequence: TGTGCCAGCAGTAGACAGGGGAACTATGGCTACACCTTC. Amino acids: CASSRQGNYGYTF.

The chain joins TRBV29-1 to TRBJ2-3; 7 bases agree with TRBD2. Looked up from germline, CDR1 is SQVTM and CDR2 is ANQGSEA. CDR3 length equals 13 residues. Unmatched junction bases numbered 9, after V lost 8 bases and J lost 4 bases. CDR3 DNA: TGCAGCTCTGGAGGCGGGGGTGCAGATACGCAGTATTTT. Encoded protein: CSSGGGGADTQYF.

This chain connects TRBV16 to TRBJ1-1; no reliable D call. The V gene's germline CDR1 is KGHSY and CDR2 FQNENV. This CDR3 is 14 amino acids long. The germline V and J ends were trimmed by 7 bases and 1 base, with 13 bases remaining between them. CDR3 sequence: CASTTKVGNTEAFF. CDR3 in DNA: TGTGCCAGCACCACCAAGGTCGGGAACACTGAAGCTTTCTTT.

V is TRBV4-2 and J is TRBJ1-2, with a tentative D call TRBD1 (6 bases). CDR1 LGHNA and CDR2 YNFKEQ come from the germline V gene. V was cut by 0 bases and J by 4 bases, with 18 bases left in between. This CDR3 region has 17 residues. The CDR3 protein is CASSQDLPGRGVYGYTF. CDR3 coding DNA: TGTGCCAGCAGCCAAGATCTACCGGGCAGGGGAGTCTATGGCTACACCTTC.

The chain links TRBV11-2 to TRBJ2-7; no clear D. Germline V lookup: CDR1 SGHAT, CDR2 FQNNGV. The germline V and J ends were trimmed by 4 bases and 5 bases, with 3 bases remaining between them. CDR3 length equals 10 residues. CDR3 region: CASSYNEQYF. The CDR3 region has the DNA TGTGCCAGCAGCTATAACGAGCAGTACTTC.

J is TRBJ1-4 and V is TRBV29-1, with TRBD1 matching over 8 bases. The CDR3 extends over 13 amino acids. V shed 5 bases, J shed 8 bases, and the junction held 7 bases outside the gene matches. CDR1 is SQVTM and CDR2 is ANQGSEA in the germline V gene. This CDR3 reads CSVLQGGREKLFF. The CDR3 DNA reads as TGCAGCGTTTTACAGGGGGGGCGCGAAAAACTGTTTTTT.

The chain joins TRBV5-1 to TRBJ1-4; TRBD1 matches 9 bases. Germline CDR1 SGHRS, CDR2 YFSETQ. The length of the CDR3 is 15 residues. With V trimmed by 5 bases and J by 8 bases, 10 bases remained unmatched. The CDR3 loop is CASSPQGASEEKLFF. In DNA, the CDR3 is TGCGCCAGCAGTCCACAGGGGGCCTCGGAAGAAAAACTGTTTTTT.

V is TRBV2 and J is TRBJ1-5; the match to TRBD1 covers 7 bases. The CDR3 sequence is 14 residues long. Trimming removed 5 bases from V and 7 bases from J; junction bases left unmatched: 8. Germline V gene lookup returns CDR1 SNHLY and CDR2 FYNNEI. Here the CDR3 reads CASSLNRGGQPQHF. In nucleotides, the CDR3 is TGTGCCAGCAGTCTAAACAGGGGTGGGCAGCCCCAGCATTTT.

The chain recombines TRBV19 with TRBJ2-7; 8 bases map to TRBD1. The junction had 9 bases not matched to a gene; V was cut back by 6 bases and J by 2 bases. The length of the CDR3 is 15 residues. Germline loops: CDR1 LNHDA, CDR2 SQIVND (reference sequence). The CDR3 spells CASSGQGRGTYEQYF. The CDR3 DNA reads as TGTGCCAGTAGCGGACAGGGTCGCGGGACCTACGAGCAGTACTTC.

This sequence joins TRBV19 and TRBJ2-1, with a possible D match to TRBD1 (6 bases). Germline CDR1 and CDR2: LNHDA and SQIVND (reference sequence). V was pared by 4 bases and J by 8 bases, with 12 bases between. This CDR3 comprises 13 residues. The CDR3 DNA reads TGTGCCAGTAGTACCGGACAGTCGGATGAGCAGTTCTTC. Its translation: CASSTGQSDEQFF. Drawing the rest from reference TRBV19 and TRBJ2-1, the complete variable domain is DGGITQSPKYLFRKEGQNVTLSCEQNLNHDAMYWYRQDPGQGLRLIYYSQIVNDFQKGDIAEGYSVSREKKESFPLTVTSAQKNPTAFYLCASSTGQSDEQFFGPGTRLTVL.

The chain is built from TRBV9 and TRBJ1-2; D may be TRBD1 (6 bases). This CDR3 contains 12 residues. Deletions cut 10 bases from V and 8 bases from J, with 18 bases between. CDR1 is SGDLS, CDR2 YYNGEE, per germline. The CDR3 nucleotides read TGTGCCGCCTATTTTAGGGGGAGAGGCTACACCTTC. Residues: CAAYFRGRGYTF.

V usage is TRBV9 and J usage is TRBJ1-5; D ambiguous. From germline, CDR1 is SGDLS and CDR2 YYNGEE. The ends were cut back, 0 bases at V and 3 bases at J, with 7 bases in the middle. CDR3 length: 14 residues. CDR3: CASSVEPVNQPQHF. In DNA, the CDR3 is TGTGCCAGCAGCGTAGAACCGGTCAATCAGCCCCAGCATTTT.

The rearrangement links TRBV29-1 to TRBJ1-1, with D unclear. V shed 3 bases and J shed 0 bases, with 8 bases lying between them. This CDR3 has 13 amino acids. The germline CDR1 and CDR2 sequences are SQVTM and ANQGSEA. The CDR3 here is CSVERDLNTEAFF. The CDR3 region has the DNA TGCAGCGTTGAGAGGGATTTGAACACTGAAGCTTTCTTT.

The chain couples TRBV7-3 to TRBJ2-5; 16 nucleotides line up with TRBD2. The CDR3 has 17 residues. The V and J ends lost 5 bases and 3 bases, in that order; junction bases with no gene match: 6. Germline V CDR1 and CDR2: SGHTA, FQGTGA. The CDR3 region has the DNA TGTGCCAGCAGCCTCGGGACTAGCGGGGGGGGGAAAGAGACCCAGTACTTC. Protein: CASSLGTSGGGKETQYF.

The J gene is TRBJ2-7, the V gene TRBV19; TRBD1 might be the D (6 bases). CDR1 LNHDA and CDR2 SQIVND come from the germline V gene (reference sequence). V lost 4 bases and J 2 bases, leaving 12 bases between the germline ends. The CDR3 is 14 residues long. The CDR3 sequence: CASSRGQPPYEQYF. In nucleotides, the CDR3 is TGTGCCAGTAGTAGAGGACAGCCGCCCTACGAGCAGTACTTC.

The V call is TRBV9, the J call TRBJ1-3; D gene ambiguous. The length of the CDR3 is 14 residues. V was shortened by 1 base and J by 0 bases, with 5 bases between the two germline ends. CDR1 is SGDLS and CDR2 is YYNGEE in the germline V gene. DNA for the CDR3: TGTGCCAGCAGCGTATCCGGCTCTGGAAACACCATATATTTT. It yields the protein CASSVSGSGNTIYF.

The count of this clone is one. CDR3 in amino acids: CASTFGTRGGTDTQYF. The CDR3 nucleotides read TGTGCCAGCACCTTTGGGACCCGGGGCGGCACAGATACGCAGTATTTT. The chain joins TRBV13 to TRBJ2-3; D may be TRBD1 or TRBD2 (5 bases each). There are 16 residues in the CDR3. V lost 7 bases and J lost 1, with 18 bases in between. The germline V gene has CDR1 PRHDT and CDR2 FYEKMQ (reference sequence).

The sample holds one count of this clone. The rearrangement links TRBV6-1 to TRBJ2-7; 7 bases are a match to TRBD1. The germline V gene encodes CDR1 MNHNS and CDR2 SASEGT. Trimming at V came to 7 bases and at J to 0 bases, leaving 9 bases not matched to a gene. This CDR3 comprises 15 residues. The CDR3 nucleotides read TGTGCCAGCACTCTCCAGGGGGACAGCTCCTACGAGCAGTACTTC. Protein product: CASTLQGDSSYEQYF.

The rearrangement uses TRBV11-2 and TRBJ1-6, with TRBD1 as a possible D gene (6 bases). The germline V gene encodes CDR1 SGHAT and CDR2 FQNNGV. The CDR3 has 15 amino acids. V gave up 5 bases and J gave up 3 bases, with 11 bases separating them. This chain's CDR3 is CASSHGGDYNSPLHF. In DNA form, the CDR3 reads TGTGCCAGCAGCCACGGGGGCGACTATAATTCACCCCTCCACTTT.